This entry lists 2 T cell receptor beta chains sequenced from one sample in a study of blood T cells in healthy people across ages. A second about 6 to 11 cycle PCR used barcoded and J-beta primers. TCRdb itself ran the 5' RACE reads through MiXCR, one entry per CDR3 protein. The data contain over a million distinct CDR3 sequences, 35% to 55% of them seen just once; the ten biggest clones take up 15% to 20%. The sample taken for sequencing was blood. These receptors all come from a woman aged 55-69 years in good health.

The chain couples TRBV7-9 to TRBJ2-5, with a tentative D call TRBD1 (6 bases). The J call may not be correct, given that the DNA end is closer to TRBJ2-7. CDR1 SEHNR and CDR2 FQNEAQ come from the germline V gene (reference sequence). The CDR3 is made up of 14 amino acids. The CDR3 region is CASSPPRDNYEQYF. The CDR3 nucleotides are TGTGCCAGCAGCCCTCCTCGGGACAACTACGAGCAGTACTTC.

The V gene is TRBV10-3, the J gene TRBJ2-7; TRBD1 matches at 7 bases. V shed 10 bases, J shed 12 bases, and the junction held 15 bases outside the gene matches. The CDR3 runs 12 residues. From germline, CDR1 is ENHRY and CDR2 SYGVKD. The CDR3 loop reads CATKGTADIRYF. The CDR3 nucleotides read TGTGCCACCAAAGGGACAGCGGACATTCGGTACTTC.